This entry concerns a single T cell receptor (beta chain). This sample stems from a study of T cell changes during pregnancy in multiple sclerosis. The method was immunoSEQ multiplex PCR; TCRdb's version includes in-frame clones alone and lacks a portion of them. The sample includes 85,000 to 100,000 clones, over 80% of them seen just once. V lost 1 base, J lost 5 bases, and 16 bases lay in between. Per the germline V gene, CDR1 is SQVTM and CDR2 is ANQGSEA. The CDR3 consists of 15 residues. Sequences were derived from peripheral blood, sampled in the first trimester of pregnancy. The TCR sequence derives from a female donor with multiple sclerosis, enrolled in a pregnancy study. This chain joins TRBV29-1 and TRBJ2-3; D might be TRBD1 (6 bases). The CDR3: CSVEASAARGDTQYF. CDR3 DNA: TGCAGCGTTGAAGCATCAGCAGCCAGGGGAGATACGCAGTATTTT.